This entry describes one TCR beta chain. Its antigen is still unknown. The germline V gene encodes CDR1 SGHRS and CDR2 YFSETQ. The CDR3 is 13 amino acids. J was trimmed by 5 bases and V by 0 bases; bases with no gene match: 2. These data originate in a study of cytomegalovirus exposure and HLA in healthy donors. General study findings and limits: In an earlier analysis, in some 500 donors, most V segments appeared productive either ~87% or ~30% of the time. Some highly shared sequence variants likely arose as a pipeline artifact. Later work showed greater clonal expansion in HLA-associated TCR beta chains than in equally common others. Whilst most TCR sequences proved rare, a subset of public TCRs occurred across many donors.

PCR involved 60 Vbeta and 13 Jbeta primers. Some clones are missing from TCRdb's copy, which holds only in-frame ones; the method was immunoSEQ multiplex PCR. The data contain roughly 150,000 clones, just over 70% of them singletons. The clonotype originates from a woman aged 25 to 45 in good health and CMV-seronegative. V gene TRBV5-1 combines with J gene TRBJ2-7; TRBD1 matches 7 bases. Sequencing was done on a sample of PBMCs. CDR3 in DNA: TGCGCCAGCAGCTTGGCCGGGACAGACGAGCAGTACGTC. This sequence encodes CASSLAGTDEQYV.